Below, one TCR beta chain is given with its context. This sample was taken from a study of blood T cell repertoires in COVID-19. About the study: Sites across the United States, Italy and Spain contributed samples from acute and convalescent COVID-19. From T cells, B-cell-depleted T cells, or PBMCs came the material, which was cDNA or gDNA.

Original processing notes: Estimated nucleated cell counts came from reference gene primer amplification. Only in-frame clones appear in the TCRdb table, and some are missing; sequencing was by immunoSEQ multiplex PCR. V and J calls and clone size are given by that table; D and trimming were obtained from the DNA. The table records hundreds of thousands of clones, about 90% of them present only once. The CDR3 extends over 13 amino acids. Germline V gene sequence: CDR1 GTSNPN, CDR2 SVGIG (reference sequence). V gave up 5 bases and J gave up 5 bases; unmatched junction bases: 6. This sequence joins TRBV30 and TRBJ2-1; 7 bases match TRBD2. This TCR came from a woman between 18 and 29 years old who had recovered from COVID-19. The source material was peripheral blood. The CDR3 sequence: CAWGTGLNNEQFF. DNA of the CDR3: TGTGCCTGGGGGACGGGACTAAACAATGAGCAGTTCTTC. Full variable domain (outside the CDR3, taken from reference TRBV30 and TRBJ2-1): SQTIHQWPATLVQPVGSPLSLECTVEGTSNPNLYWYRQAAGRGLQLLFYSVGIGQISSEVPQNLSASRPQDRQFILSSKKLLLSDSGFYLCAWGTGLNNEQFFGPGTRLTVL.